The 30 T cell receptor beta chains given below trace back to one sample, sequenced in a study of a mutant IDH1 vaccine in newly diagnosed glioma. The antigens for these receptors are not known. Here immunoSEQ multiplex PCR was the method, and the copy in TCRdb shows in-frame clones only, minus some. The sample has 82,000 or so clones, approximately 85% seen once; the top ten hold 2% to 2.5%. Sample time point: week 23, last vaccination. One vaccine dose held 300 ug of mutant IDH1 20-mer peptide and came with topical imiquimod. The specimen was PBMCs, collected from a glioma patient whose treatment included an IDH1 peptide vaccine. These receptors were taken from a man under 40 with glioma. Some clones in this sample may be carry-over from other donors' samples.

J is TRBJ2-3 and V is TRBV7-8; TRBD2 is a possible D gene (6 bases). The CDR3 sequence is 16 residues long. CDR1 and CDR2 (germline): SGHVS, FQNEAQ. V gave up 2 bases and J gave up 0 bases, with 12 bases separating them. DNA for the CDR3: TGTGCCAGCAGCTTAAGGGCGGGGACTAGCACAGATACGCAGTATTTT. Its translation is CASSLRAGTSTDTQYF. The variable domain in full, with the rest retrieved from reference TRBV7-8 and TRBJ2-3, is GAGVSQSPRYKVAKRGQDVALRCDPISGHVSLFWYQQALGQGPEFLTYFQNEAQLDKSGLPSDRFFAERPEGSVSTLKIQRTQQEDSAVYLCASSLRAGTSTDTQYFGPGTRLTVL.

V usage is TRBV7-9 and J usage is TRBJ1-1; unclear D gene. Germline V gene data show CDR1 as SEHNR and CDR2 as FQNEAQ (reference sequence). This CDR3 has 11 amino acids. The V end lost 3 bases, the J end lost 3 bases, and 2 bases lay between the germline ends. The CDR3 nucleotides are TGTGCCAGCAGCTTCGACACTGAAGCTTTCTTT. Its protein product is CASSFDTEAFF.

The V and J genes are TRBV6-1 and TRBJ2-2; tentatively, D is TRBD1 (5 bases). The V gene lost 8 bases and the J gene lost 7 bases, with 14 bases spanning the gap. Looked up from germline, CDR1 is MNHNS and CDR2 is SASEGT. The CDR3 runs to 13 residues. CDR3 protein: CASQQGIDGELFF. CDR3 bases: TGTGCCAGCCAGCAGGGTATCGACGGGGAGCTGTTTTTT.

V usage is TRBV30 and J usage is TRBJ1-1; 10 nucleotides agree with TRBD1. V gave up 3 bases and J gave up 8 bases; unmatched junction bases: 12. Germline V lookup: CDR1 GTSNPN, CDR2 SVGIG (reference sequence). This CDR3 is 15 amino acids long. This chain's CDR3 is CAWSDPGQGNLEAFF. CDR3 sequence (DNA): TGTGCCTGGAGCGACCCGGGACAGGGGAACCTCGAAGCTTTCTTT.

Sample share makes this clone medium-sized. The chain combines TRBV9 with TRBJ2-4; D is perhaps TRBD1 (6 bases). V shed 4 bases and J shed 4 bases, with 21 bases lying between them. CDR3 length: 17 residues. The germline V gene encodes CDR1 SGDLS and CDR2 YYNGEE. CDR3 nucleotides: TGTGCCAGCAGCCATTCCCCCTCGAGAGGGACAAAAAACATTCAGTACTTC. As protein: CASSHSPSRGTKNIQYF. Variable domain in full (rest from reference TRBV9 and TRBJ2-4): DSGVTQTPKHLITATGQRVTLRCSPRSGDLSVYWYQQSLDQGLQFLIQYYNGEERAKGNILERFSAQQFPDLHSELNLSSLELGDSALYFCASSHSPSRGTKNIQYFGAGTRLSVL.

J is TRBJ2-3 and V is TRBV27; D remains unclear. CDR3 size: 10 residues. Trimming took off 10 bases at V and 10 bases at J, with 12 bases between the two ends. The germline CDR1 and CDR2 sequences are MNHEY and SMNVEV (reference sequence). The CDR3 nucleotides read TGTGCCACCGGTACGGGTCCGCAGTATTTT. Residues: CATGTGPQYF.

This chain links TRBV28 with TRBJ2-1; no clear D. CDR1 is MDHEN, CDR2 SYDVKM, per germline. CDR3 length: 12 amino acids. V lost 1 base, J lost 9 bases, and 7 bases lay in between. The CDR3 nucleotides are TGTGCCAGCAGTTTATACCAGGCTGAGCAGTTCTTC. It encodes CASSLYQAEQFF.

The chain combines TRBV9 with TRBJ1-1; D is unresolved. V shed 0 bases and J shed 7 bases, with 10 bases lying between them. Germline V lookup: CDR1 SGDLS, CDR2 YYNGEE. The CDR3 is made up of 13 amino acids. In DNA form, the CDR3 reads TGTGCCAGCAGCGTAGGTGAAGCTCGTGAAGCTTTCTTT. It is translated as CASSVGEAREAFF.

Here the CDR3 DNA reads TGTGCCAGCAGCAACAAGGTCGGGGAGCTGTTTTTT. Translation: CASSNKVGELFF. The genes are TRBV7-9 and TRBJ2-2, with no clear D. The germline V and J ends were trimmed by 5 bases and 7 bases, with 8 bases remaining between them. This CDR3 has 12 residues. Looked up from germline, CDR1 is SEHNR and CDR2 is FQNEAQ (reference sequence).

The rearrangement links TRBV28 to TRBJ2-3; D ambiguous. This CDR3 is 13 amino acids long. Per germline, CDR1 MDHEN and CDR2 SYDVKM. Deletions cut 7 bases from V and 2 bases from J, with 10 bases between. CDR3 amino acids: CASMVGLTDTQYF. CDR3 sequence (DNA): TGTGCCAGCATGGTAGGGCTCACAGATACGCAGTATTTT.

In this sample, this clone turned up once. This sequence joins TRBV5-4 and TRBJ2-5; D gene ambiguous. The tail of the sequence fits TRBJ2-7 better, so the J call may be wrong. This CDR3 contains 13 residues. Per the germline V gene, CDR1 is SGHNT and CDR2 is YYREEE (reference sequence). This chain's CDR3 is CASSLDASYEQYF. In DNA form, the CDR3 reads TGTGCCAGCAGCTTGGATGCCTCCTACGAGCAGTACTTC.

The chain couples TRBV5-1 to TRBJ2-1; weak D call: TRBD2 (6 bases). V was clipped by 4 bases and J by 8 bases, with 16 bases between them. Germline CDR1 reads SGHRS; CDR2 reads YFSETQ. This CDR3 is built from 14 residues. In DNA, the CDR3 is TGCGCCAGCAGCAGGAGCGGGCTCGGGGATGAGCAGTTCTTC. Residues: CASSRSGLGDEQFF.

The chain employs TRBV11-1 and TRBJ1-1; D is unresolved. Germline loops: CDR1 SGHAT, CDR2 FQDESV (reference sequence). The V end lost 0 bases, the J end lost 3 bases, and 11 bases lay between the germline ends. The length of the CDR3 is 15 residues. DNA of the CDR3: TGTGCCAGCAGCTTAGCGGAAGCGGATTACACTGAAGCTTTCTTT. This encodes CASSLAEADYTEAFF.

This rearrangement joins TRBV11-3 to TRBJ1-1; no clear D. Germline CDR1 reads SGHNT; CDR2 reads YENEEA. Trimming pared 0 bases from V and 2 bases from J, leaving 4 bases between. The CDR3 runs 13 residues. Here the CDR3 reads CASSLEGNTEAFF. The DNA for the CDR3 is TGTGCCAGCAGCTTAGAAGGCAACACTGAAGCTTTCTTT.

CDR3 nucleotide sequence: TGTGCCAGCAGCTGGACAGGGGGCGGATACGAGCAGTACTTC. This sequence encodes CASSWTGGGYEQYF. The V gene is TRBV5-4, the J gene TRBJ2-7; TRBD1 matches at 11 bases. This CDR3 is built from 14 residues. The trim removed 3 bases at V and 4 bases at J, leaving 3 bases unmatched. Per germline, CDR1 SGHNT and CDR2 YYREEE (reference sequence).

The gene calls are TRBV21-1 and TRBJ2-7; TRBD2, as called in the table, went unchecked against the DNA. TRBV21-1 is shown as a pseudogene. This CDR3 has 14 amino acids. This CDR3 reads CASSKTSGTYEQYF. The CDR3 bases are TGTGCCAGCAGCAAGACTAGCGGAACCTACGAGCAGTACTTC.

The CDR3 region has the DNA TGTGCCAGCAGTGAGTGGGGGGTAGGTGACCGAAGGACTGAAGCTTTCTTT. Translation gives CASSEWGVGDRRTEAFF. V is TRBV28 and J is TRBJ1-1, with D tentatively TRBD1 (5 bases). This CDR3 contains 17 residues. Trimming removed 5 bases at V and 5 bases at J, with 24 bases between. Looked up from germline, CDR1 is MDHEN and CDR2 is SYDVKM.

The gene calls are TRBV5-4 and TRBJ1-2, with D possibly being TRBD1 (5 bases). This CDR3 has 12 amino acids. Trimming cost V 0 bases and J 6 bases, with 6 bases left between them. Germline assignment: CDR1 SGHNT and CDR2 YYREEE (reference sequence). CDR3 nucleotides: TGTGCCAGCAGCTTGGACAGGAATGGCTACACCTTC. It is translated as CASSLDRNGYTF. Full variable domain (rest looked up from reference TRBV5-4 and TRBJ1-2): ETGVTQSPTHLIKTRGQQVTLRCSSQSGHNTVSWYQQALGQGPQFIFQYYREEENGRGNFPPRFSGLQFPNYSSELNVNALELDDSALYLCASSLDRNGYTFGSGTRLTVV.

This clone was counted only a few times. This rearrangement joins TRBV2 to TRBJ1-1, with 8 bases fitting TRBD1. Germline V lookup: CDR1 SNHLY, CDR2 FYNNEI. The CDR3 has 15 residues. V shed 8 bases, J shed 3 bases, and the junction held 11 bases outside the gene matches. The CDR3 DNA is TGTGCCAGCGGGGATGAGGACAGGGCCTACACTGAAGCTTTCTTT. It encodes CASGDEDRAYTEAFF. Variable domain in full (rest from reference TRBV2 and TRBJ1-1): EPEVTQTPSHQVTQMGQEVILRCVPISNHLYFYWYRQILGQKVEFLVSFYNNEISEKSEIFDDQFSVERPDGSNFTLKIRSTKLEDSAMYFCASGDEDRAYTEAFFGQGTRLTVV.

The genes are TRBV25-1 and TRBJ1-3; weak D call: TRBD1 (6 bases). The CDR3 is 16 residues long. Germline CDR1 MGHDK, CDR2 SYGVNS. V was pared by 4 bases and J by 3 bases, with 16 bases between. The CDR3 protein is CASSGLQGTVGNTIYF. CDR3 DNA sequence: TGTGCCAGCAGTGGCCTACAGGGTACAGTTGGAAACACCATATATTTT.

J is TRBJ1-4 and V is TRBV11-2; perhaps TRBD1 as D (6 bases). The V gene's germline CDR1 is SGHAT and CDR2 FQNNGV. CDR3 length: 14 residues. Deletions cut 3 bases from V and 4 bases from J, with 9 bases between. The CDR3 nucleotides are TGTGCCAGCAGCTTCAGGGGACGTAATGAAAAACTGTTTTTT. Its protein product is CASSFRGRNEKLFF.

V is TRBV28 and J is TRBJ1-1, with no clear D. CDR1 and CDR2 from the germline V gene are MDHEN and SYDVKM. The CDR3 sequence is 13 residues long. With 6 bases removed from V and 2 bases from J, the gap between germline ends came to 10 bases. CDR3 protein: CASSQGSNTEAFF. The CDR3, as DNA: TGTGCCAGCAGCCAAGGGTCAAACACTGAAGCTTTCTTT.

A remark on this clone: Other DNA sequences in this sample translate to the same CDR3. V gene TRBV9 combines with J gene TRBJ1-1; no definite D call. The V end lost 0 bases, the J end lost 0 bases, and 3 bases lay between the germline ends. The CDR3 covers 13 residues. Germline-derived CDR1 and CDR2 are SGDLS and YYNGEE. The CDR3 protein is CASSVDVNTEAFF. CDR3 coding DNA: TGTGCCAGCAGCGTAGATGTGAACACTGAAGCTTTCTTT. Filled out from reference TRBV9 and TRBJ1-1, the complete variable domain reads DSGVTQTPKHLITATGQRVTLRCSPRSGDLSVYWYQQSLDQGLQFLIQYYNGEERAKGNILERFSAQQFPDLHSELNLSSLELGDSALYFCASSVDVNTEAFFGQGTRLTVV.

This rearrangement joins TRBV9 to TRBJ2-2; D not resolved. CDR1 SGDLS and CDR2 YYNGEE come from the germline V gene. The CDR3 covers 11 residues. The V and J ends lost 2 bases and 6 bases respectively, with 2 bases between them. CDR3 residues: CASSVSGELFF. In DNA, the CDR3 is TGTGCCAGCAGCGTCTCCGGGGAGCTGTTTTTT.

The chain uses TRBV15 and TRBJ2-7; no definite D call. CDR3 length equals 15 residues. V lost 1 base, J lost 3 bases, and 13 bases lay in between. CDR1 and CDR2 from the germline V gene are LNHNV and YYDKDF (reference sequence). The CDR3 is CATSRVIGSRYEQYF. The CDR3 DNA follows: TGTGCCACCAGCAGAGTAATTGGGTCTCGCTACGAGCAGTACTTC.

The chain combines TRBV2 with TRBJ1-1, with TRBD1 as a possible D gene (5 bases). The CDR3 extends over 15 amino acids. CDR1 SNHLY and CDR2 FYNNEI come from the germline V gene. V lost 7 bases and J lost 5, with 20 bases in between. In nucleotides, the CDR3 is TGTGCCAGCACGAGGGAATTGGGGGGGAGAACTGAAGCTTTCTTT. It codes for CASTRELGGRTEAFF.

The chain is built from TRBV30 and TRBJ1-1; possible D gene TRBD1, 5 bases. The V gene lost 4 bases and the J gene lost 4 bases, with 13 bases spanning the gap. CDR1 GTSNPN and CDR2 SVGIG come from the germline V gene (reference sequence). The CDR3 is 13 amino acids. Written as DNA, the CDR3 is TGTGCCTGGACCGGGACTTGGGGCACTGAAGCTTTCTTT. It specifies CAWTGTWGTEAFF.

The chain has TRBV5-1 and TRBJ2-7, with 10 bases aligning to TRBD2. Per germline, CDR1 SGHRS and CDR2 YFSETQ. There are 15 residues in the CDR3. Trimming cost V 0 bases and J 3 bases; bases outside gene matches: 3. CDR3 in DNA: TGCGCCAGCAGCTTGGATACTAGCGGGGTCTACGAGCAGTACTTC. This sequence encodes CASSLDTSGVYEQYF. Based on the CDR3 plus reference TRBV5-1 and TRBJ2-7, the full variable domain is KAGVTQTPRYLIKTRGQQVTLSCSPISGHRSVSWYQQTPGQGLQFLFEYFSETQRNKGNFPGRFSGRQFSNSRSEMNVSTLELGDSALYLCASSLDTSGVYEQYFGPGTRLTVT.

This rearrangement joins TRBV4-1 to TRBJ2-1; 9 bases are a match to TRBD2. CDR1 is MGHRA and CDR2 is YSYEKL in the germline V gene. The trim removed 1 base at V and 6 bases at J, leaving 4 bases unmatched. The CDR3 runs 15 residues. The CDR3 region has the DNA TGCGCCAGCAGCCAAGGACTAGCGGTAGTCAATGAGCAGTTCTTC. This encodes CASSQGLAVVNEQFF.

V usage is TRBV28 and J usage is TRBJ2-1; weak D call: TRBD1 (6 bases). CDR1 and CDR2 (germline): MDHEN, SYDVKM. The CDR3 is 14 amino acids. Trimming removed 8 bases from V and 0 bases from J, with 11 bases in between. CDR3 loop: CASGTPSSYNEQFF. As DNA, the CDR3 is TGTGCCAGCGGGACACCGAGCTCCTACAATGAGCAGTTCTTC.